This entry features one TCR beta chain sequence. This sample stems from a study of blood T cell repertoires in COVID-19. The overall study: From the United States, Italy and Spain came samples of acute and convalescent COVID-19. T cells, B-cell-depleted T cells, or PBMCs supplied cDNA or gDNA.

Germline V gives CDR1 MNHEY, CDR2 SMNVEV (reference sequence). The CDR3 totals 11 residues. The V end was cut by 2 bases, the J end by 7 bases, with 6 bases between. Per the study methods: Amplification of reference gene primers was used by the study to estimate nucleated cell counts. TCRdb's copy holds only in-frame clones and misses some; the assay was immunoSEQ multiplex PCR. V and J calls and clone size are given by that table; D and trimming were obtained from the DNA. The sample has approximately 89,000 clones; more than 60% are singletons. This receptor was identified in a man between 65 and 85 years old with acute or convalescent COVID-19. V usage is TRBV27 and J usage is TRBJ2-7; D perhaps matches TRBD1 (5 bases). The sample consisted of peripheral blood. This CDR3 is CASSLNREQYF. In DNA form, the CDR3 reads TGTGCCAGCAGTTTAAACAGGGAGCAGTACTTC.